This T cell receptor (beta chain) is from a study of somatic mutations in cytotoxic T cells in rheumatoid arthritis. Study-wide background: Right after diagnosis, and before any treatment had started, patient peripheral blood (less than 33 ml EDTA) was drawn.

TCRdb's copy holds only in-frame clones and misses some; the assay was immunoSEQ multiplex PCR. The table records about 10,000 clones, 89% of them present only once. Germline V gene sequence: CDR1 MDHEN, CDR2 SYDVKM. The CDR3 runs 14 residues. Germline trimming cut 7 bases from V and 4 bases from J; bases unmatched to any gene: 9. The clonotype was recovered from a woman younger than 30 with rheumatoid arthritis. What was sequenced was CD4+ T cells sorted from blood. The chain is built from TRBV28 and TRBJ1-2, with 7 bases lining up with TRBD1. In nucleotides, the CDR3 is TGTGCCAGCACGCAGGGACAGAGCGCCTATGGCTACACCTTC. This codes for CASTQGQSAYGYTF.